The 26 T cell receptor beta chains presented below share a single source sample, sequenced in a study of CXCR3-negative and CXCR3-positive naive CD8 T cells. Whole-study findings and limits: CXCR3-negative naive cells had less hydrophobic TRB CDR3s than did CXCR3-positive naive cells.

5' RACE that incorporated UMI labels was used to prepare the TRB cDNA libraries. TCRdb reprocessed the 5' RACE reads and reports one entry per CDR3 protein, with no DNA. The specimen's table records 150,000 or so distinct CDR3 sequences. These receptors have no known antigen. The sequencing input was naive CXCR3+ CD8+ T cells from blood. Subset meaning: CD45RO-CCR7+CD27+CD95- naive CD8+ T cells expressing CXCR3 (TNR3+). The origin of the receptors is a human donor in good health. Some clones in this sample may be carry-over from other donors' samples.

J is TRBJ2-7 and V is TRBV5-6. Germline assignment: CDR1 SGHDT and CDR2 YYEEEE. The CDR3 is 12 residues long. CDR3 region: CASSFVTYEQYF.

The chain uses TRBV7-9 and TRBJ2-2. Germline V lookup: CDR1 SEHNR, CDR2 FQNEAQ (reference sequence). This CDR3 has 16 residues. CDR3 loop: CASSPRSAENTGELFF.

The V gene is TRBV6-6, the J gene TRBJ1-5; TCRdb designates TRBD1, a call that cannot be tested without DNA. The germline gives CDR1 MNHNY, CDR2 SVGAGI (reference sequence). The CDR3 runs 15 residues. The CDR3 is CASSYSTGGNQPQHF.

The rearrangement joins TRBV13 to TRBJ2-1; the TCRdb D gene call, TRBD2, has no DNA to confirm it. CDR1 PRHDT and CDR2 FYEKMQ come from the germline V gene (reference sequence). The length of the CDR3 is 14 residues. This chain's CDR3 is CASSLEREWNEQFF. Variable domain in full (rest from reference TRBV13 and TRBJ2-1): AAGVIQSPRHLIKEKRETATLKCYPIPRHDTVYWYQQGPGQDPQFLISFYEKMQSDKGSIPDRFSAQQFSDYHSELNMSSLELGDSALYFCASSLEREWNEQFFGPGTRLTVL.

The genes are TRBV9 and TRBJ2-1; TCRdb picks TRBD2, but there is no DNA to check that call. Germline values: CDR1 SGDLS, CDR2 YYNGEE. The CDR3 is made up of 15 amino acids. CDR3: CASSVRGLAENEQFF.

The V and J genes are TRBV7-9 and TRBJ2-2. This CDR3 has 13 amino acids. CDR1 is SEHNR, CDR2 FQNEAQ, per germline (reference sequence). CDR3 region: CASSFWNTGELFF.

The rearrangement uses TRBV19 and TRBJ2-2; there is no DNA to check the TCRdb D call of TRBD1. This CDR3 has 14 amino acids. Looked up from germline, CDR1 is LNHDA and CDR2 is SQIVND (reference sequence). CDR3 in amino acids: CASDVGGGTGELFF.

The CDR3 region is CASTGPSSYNEQFF. The chain couples TRBV28 to TRBJ2-1. Germline-derived CDR1 and CDR2 are MDHEN and SYDVKM. The CDR3 sequence is 14 residues long.

The chain is built from TRBV29-1 and TRBJ1-1; TCRdb's D call, TRBD1, is unchecked because there is no DNA. Germline loops: CDR1 SQVTM, CDR2 ANQGSEA. The CDR3 length is 13 residues. CDR3 loop: CSVEGRGLSEAFF.

V gene TRBV7-8 combines with J gene TRBJ2-7; TCRdb's D call of TRBD1 is untestable without DNA. There are 14 residues in the CDR3. Germline-derived CDR1 and CDR2 are SGHVS and FQNEAQ. The CDR3 protein is CASSHHPDPYEQYF.

The chain joins TRBV28 to TRBJ2-3; TCRdb proposes TRBD1, but this gene call is untestable without DNA. The CDR3 totals 17 residues. Germline CDR1 and CDR2: MDHEN and SYDVKM. The CDR3 reads CASSLGIGQGGTDTQYF.

The rearrangement uses TRBV2 and TRBJ2-7; TCRdb's D call of TRBD2 is untestable without DNA. The CDR3 is 18 amino acids. Germline V gene lookup returns CDR1 SNHLY and CDR2 FYNNEI. CDR3 region: CASSEYRVEAGRESEQYF.

CDR3 loop: CASSQGVAGAGLQETQYF. The chain employs TRBV11-2 and TRBJ2-5; TCRdb returns TRBD2, unconfirmable since there is no DNA. The CDR3 spans 18 residues. CDR1 and CDR2 from the germline V gene are SGHAT and FQNNGV.

This sequence joins TRBV27 and TRBJ2-1; TCRdb gives TRBD2 as the D gene, but with no DNA this cannot be confirmed. The CDR3 sequence is 15 residues long. CDR1 and CDR2 from the germline V gene are MNHEY and SMNVEV (reference sequence). The CDR3 protein is CASWGGGRVGDEQFF.

This chain uses TRBV7-9 with TRBJ2-5; TCRdb calls TRBD2, which cannot be checked without DNA. The germline V gene encodes CDR1 SEHNR and CDR2 FQNEAQ (reference sequence). CDR3 length: 17 amino acids. CDR3 sequence: CASSPPTGEGNQETQYF.

The chain uses TRBV11-2 and TRBJ2-5; TCRdb selects TRBD1, and the lack of DNA leaves this call unchecked. The CDR3 consists of 14 residues. Germline assignment: CDR1 SGHAT and CDR2 FQNNGV. CDR3: CASSLEGGWETQYF.

This chain joins TRBV7-9 and TRBJ2-1; TCRdb lists TRBD1, though no DNA is available to test this call. The CDR3 contains 15 residues. The germline CDR1 and CDR2 sequences are SEHNR and FQNEAQ (reference sequence). Here the CDR3 reads CASSSRDSAYNEQFF.

V is TRBV2 and J is TRBJ1-5; TCRdb lists TRBD1, though no DNA is available to test this call. In germline, CDR1 is SNHLY, CDR2 FYNNEI. There are 15 residues in the CDR3. CDR3: CASSFGTGGYQPQHF. The variable domain in full, with the rest retrieved from reference TRBV2 and TRBJ1-5, is EPEVTQTPSHQVTQMGQEVILRCVPISNHLYFYWYRQILGQKVEFLVSFYNNEISEKSEIFDDQFSVERPDGSNFTLKIRSTKLEDSAMYFCASSFGTGGYQPQHFGDGTRLSIL.

This chain connects TRBV10-1 to TRBJ1-5. Germline CDR1 reads WNHNN; CDR2 reads SYGVQD (reference sequence). This CDR3 has 11 residues. The CDR3 is CASRIHQPQHF.

The CDR3 sequence is CASTTGGFEKNTEAFF. V and J are TRBV5-1 and TRBJ1-1; as DNA is missing, the TRBD1 call by TCRdb cannot be tested. This CDR3 is 16 amino acids long. Germline values: CDR1 SGHRS, CDR2 YFSETQ.

The chain recombines TRBV28 with TRBJ2-5; TCRdb gives TRBD2 as the D gene, but with no DNA this cannot be confirmed. Germline V gene data show CDR1 as MDHEN and CDR2 as SYDVKM. The CDR3 contains 14 residues. The CDR3 loop is CASSPRAIQETQYF. Full variable domain (remainder filled in from reference TRBV28 and TRBJ2-5): DVKVTQSSRYLVKRTGEKVFLECVQDMDHENMFWYRQDPGLGLRLIYFSYDVKMKEKGDIPEGYSVSREKKERFSLILESASTNQTSMYLCASSPRAIQETQYFGPGTRLLVL.

V is TRBV5-1 and J is TRBJ2-1; absent DNA, TCRdb's TRBD1 call cannot be checked. This CDR3 contains 16 residues. Germline assignment: CDR1 SGHRS and CDR2 YFSETQ. CDR3 residues: CASSWVGGTSYNEQFF.

The rearrangement uses TRBV7-2 and TRBJ2-7; the D call of TRBD2 rests on TCRdb alone, since no DNA is present to check it. Germline V gene lookup returns CDR1 SGHTA and CDR2 FQGNSA. CDR3 length: 16 amino acids. The chain's CDR3 is CASSWTTSGGLYEQYF.

The gene calls are TRBV7-9 and TRBJ2-5. This CDR3 comprises 13 residues. Germline-derived CDR1 and CDR2 are SEHNR and FQNEAQ (reference sequence). The chain's CDR3 is CASNLVRAETQYF.

The J gene is TRBJ2-3, the V gene TRBV15; TCRdb picks TRBD1, but there is no DNA to check that call. This CDR3 is 14 amino acids long. Germline loops: CDR1 LNHNV, CDR2 YYDKDF (reference sequence). CDR3 sequence: CATSRDRGADTQYF.

The gene calls are TRBV4-1 and TRBJ2-2; TCRdb lists TRBD1, though no DNA is available to test this call. CDR1 is MGHRA, CDR2 YSYEKL, per germline. This CDR3 has 16 amino acids. CDR3 in amino acids: CASSHGVGVAAGELFF.